Described below is a single TCR beta chain sequence and its context. This CDR3 comprises 16 residues. V lost 3 bases to trimming and J lost 6 bases, with 18 bases between them. This record belongs to a study of identical twins. A single record per CDR3 protein comes from TCRdb applying MiXCR to the 5' RACE reads. The sample lists about 890,000 distinct CDR3 sequences, 9% to 15% seen once, with under 2% in the top ten. Another study also made use of these data, one on yellow fever vaccine responses in identical twins.

The sequenced sample consisted of PBMCs. The sequence was collected from a woman aged 18 to 35 in good health. This sequence joins TRBV12-3 or TRBV12-4 and TRBJ2-1; D unclear. CDR3 in amino acids: CASSFGISGEFNEQFF. The CDR3 bases are TGTGCCAGCAGTTTTGGTATTTCCGGAGAGTTCAATGAGCAGTTCTTC.